The 7 T cell receptor beta chains given below trace back to one sample, sequenced in a study of shared clonotypes between healthy human individuals. The method was immunoSEQ multiplex PCR; TCRdb's version includes in-frame clones alone and lacks a portion of them. The sample records about half a million clones, approximately 79% being singletons. The source material was PBMCs. The receptor source for this set is a woman aged 40 to 50 in good health. Some clones in this sample may be carry-over from other donors' samples.

With respect to this clone: A junction boundary mismatches the germline segment, possibly from a read error. V usage is TRBV7-2 and J usage is TRBJ2-3; 8 bases agree with TRBD2. CDR1 and CDR2 (germline): SGHTA, FQGNSA. CDR3 length: 12 residues. CDR3 amino acids: CASSPTLLAAAF. CDR3 DNA: TGTGCCAGCAGCCCGACCTTACTAGCGGCAGCTTTT.

In this sample, this clone turned up once. This rearrangement joins TRBV7-2 to TRBJ2-7, with 8 nucleotides matching TRBD2. V was pared by 5 bases and J by 7 bases, with 13 bases of the junction left unmatched. The CDR3 sequence is 15 residues long. The germline gives CDR1 SGHTA, CDR2 FQGNSA. The CDR3 protein is CASSPRGETASEQYF. The CDR3 DNA reads TGTGCCAGCAGCCCGCGGGGGGAGACAGCCTCTGAGCAGTACTTC.

With regard to this clone: Only one base separates this from a far larger clonotype, so it likely reflects a read error. The chain combines TRBV5-6 with TRBJ1-5; D is unresolved. V was shortened by 0 bases and J by 3 bases, with 13 bases between the two germline ends. The CDR3 runs 16 residues. The germline V gene encodes CDR1 SGHDT and CDR2 YYEEEE. CDR3 residues: CASSLDWGSINQPQHF. The CDR3 bases are TGTGCCAGCAGCTTGGATTGGGGATCGATCAATCAGCCCCAGCATTTT.

This rearrangement joins TRBV6-1 to TRBJ2-1; a possible D gene is TRBD2 (5 bases). The CDR3 consists of 11 residues. V was shortened by 5 bases and J by 13 bases, with 12 bases between the two germline ends. Germline loops: CDR1 MNHNS, CDR2 SASEGT. The CDR3 nucleotides read TGTGCCAGCAGTTACGGAGGCTCACAGTTCTTC. Translated, it gives CASSYGGSQFF.

This clone was seen ten or more times. The chain links TRBV9 to TRBJ2-3; TRBD2 agrees at 10 bases. Germline loops: CDR1 SGDLS, CDR2 YYNGEE. The CDR3 has 15 amino acids. V trimming: 8 bases; J trimming: 0 bases; junction bases outside the gene matches: 6. CDR3 coding DNA: TGTGCCAGTTCTAGCGGGAGTTGGAGCACAGATACGCAGTATTTT. Translating it yields CASSSGSWSTDTQYF.

The chain is built from TRBV30 and TRBJ2-5; D gene ambiguous. The CDR3 has 13 residues. Trimming stripped 1 base from V and 4 bases from J, with 10 bases between. Germline loops: CDR1 GTSNPN, CDR2 SVGIG (reference sequence). CDR3 nucleotide sequence: TGTGCCTGGAGTGGTTTACGTCGAGAGACCCAGTACTTC. It codes for CAWSGLRRETQYF.

The table lists this clone with a count of one. A much bigger clone sits one base away, suggesting this may be a read error. The V and J genes are TRBV19 and TRBJ2-2; 9 nucleotides align to TRBD1. This CDR3 is built from 15 residues. CDR1 and CDR2 from the germline V gene are LNHDA and SQIVND (reference sequence). The CDR3 reads CASSSGDRDTEELFF. The CDR3, as DNA: TGTGCCAGTAGTTCCGGGGACAGGGACACCGAGGAGCTGTTTTTT.